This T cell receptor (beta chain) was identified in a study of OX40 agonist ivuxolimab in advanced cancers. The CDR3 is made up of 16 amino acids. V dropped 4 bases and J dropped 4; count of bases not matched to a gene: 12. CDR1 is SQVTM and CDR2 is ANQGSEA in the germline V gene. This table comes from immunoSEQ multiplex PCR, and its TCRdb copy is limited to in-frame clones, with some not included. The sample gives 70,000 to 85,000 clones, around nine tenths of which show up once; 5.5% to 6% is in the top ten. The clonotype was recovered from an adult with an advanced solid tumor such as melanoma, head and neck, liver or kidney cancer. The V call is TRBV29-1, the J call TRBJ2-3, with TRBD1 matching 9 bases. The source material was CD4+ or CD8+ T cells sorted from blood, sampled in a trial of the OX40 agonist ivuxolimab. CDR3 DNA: TGCAGCGTTGTGGCGGACAGGGGAGGATGGGCAGATACGCAGTATTTT. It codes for CSVVADRGGWADTQYF.